A single T cell receptor beta chain is shown here with its context. As yet, its antigen is unknown. Germline V gives CDR1 GTSNPN, CDR2 SVGIG (reference sequence). The CDR3 extends over 17 amino acids. V shed 3 bases, J shed 1 base, and the junction held 12 bases outside the gene matches. TCRdb keeps only in-frame clones here, not all; method: immunoSEQ multiplex PCR. Of almost 200,000 clones in the sample, roughly three quarters were seen once. The data derive from a study of cytomegalovirus exposure and HLA in healthy donors. Separation from the approximately 670-subject first cohort characterized the approximately 130-subject validation cohort, to which the donors belonged. Findings and limits, study-wide: Three chains linked to CMV were shown in vitro to be specific for CMV antigens. The classifier reportedly diagnosed cytomegalovirus status with high specificity and sensitivity. Researchers catalogued approximately 160 TCR beta chains as cytomegalovirus-associated.

The receptor comes from a woman aged 25 to 39 in good health and CMV-seronegative. Source material: PBMCs. This chain links TRBV30 with TRBJ2-7, with TRBD1 identical over 10 bases. The CDR3 bases are TGTGCCTGGAGGGGGACAGGGGCAGTAGGTAGGTCCTACGAGCAGTACTTC. Residues: CAWRGTGAVGRSYEQYF.